A selection of T cell receptor beta chains follows, all from one sample in a study of blood T cell repertoires in COVID-19. Method: immunoSEQ multiplex PCR; TCRdb's copy keeps in-frame clones and lacks some. Seen here are approximately 200,000 clones, around 86% observed once, and the top ten hold approximately 5.3%. Sequencing was carried out using peripheral blood. All receptors derive from a human donor in a cohort sampled during active COVID-19. Both conserved end residues are part of each CDR3. Fields, in order: V gene, D gene, clone size, J gene, CDR3 DNA, CDR3 protein. D genes are given only for firm matches. The size of a clone is reported for some rows only, either as once, few or many, or as a class for expanded clones.

v_call: TRBV29-1
d_call: NA
clone_size: NA
j_call: TRBJ1-5
cdr3_nt: TGCAGCGCCCGTGTGGGGGGGGGTCAGCCCCAGCATTTT
cdr3_aa: CSARVGGGQPQHF

v_call: TRBV3-1/TRBV3-2
d_call: TRBD1
clone_size: NA
j_call: TRBJ2-7
cdr3_nt: TGTGCCAGCAGGCTCGGGACAGGCAACTACGAGCAGTACTTC
cdr3_aa: CASRLGTGNYEQYF

v_call: TRBV5-4
d_call: NA
clone_size: NA
j_call: TRBJ2-7
cdr3_nt: TGTGCCAGGGGTTACAGGACCATCTCCTACGAGCAGTACTTC
cdr3_aa: CARGYRTISYEQYF

v_call: TRBV7-8
d_call: NA
clone_size: NA
j_call: TRBJ1-2
cdr3_nt: TGTGCCAGCACCACTTTGCGGGAAGGCTACACCTTC
cdr3_aa: CASTTLREGYTF

v_call: TRBV15
d_call: TRBD2
clone_size: NA
j_call: TRBJ2-4
cdr3_nt: TGTGCCACCAGCAGAGACCGGACTAGCGGGAGCATAGGGAACATTCAGTACTTC
cdr3_aa: CATSRDRTSGSIGNIQYF

v_call: TRBV7-2
d_call: NA
clone_size: NA
j_call: TRBJ2-2
cdr3_nt: TGTGCCAGCAGCTTAGCCAGCGGGCAGAACACCGGGGAGCTGTTTTTT
cdr3_aa: CASSLASGQNTGELFF

v_call: TRBV2
d_call: NA
clone_size: NA
j_call: TRBJ1-2
cdr3_nt: TGTGCCAGCAGGCCGGAGGGTCCCTGGGGAAGCTACACCTTC
cdr3_aa: CASRPEGPWGSYTF

v_call: TRBV28
d_call: NA
clone_size: NA
j_call: TRBJ2-3
cdr3_nt: TGTGCCAGCAGTTTAACGACAGGCCCAGATACGCAGTATTTT
cdr3_aa: CASSLTTGPDTQYF

v_call: TRBV5-4
d_call: NA
clone_size: few
j_call: TRBJ1-2
cdr3_nt: TGTGCCAGCAGCTTGGGTGGGCAGGGGCCTTTCTATGGCTACACCTTC
cdr3_aa: CASSLGGQGPFYGYTF

v_call: TRBV7-2
d_call: NA
clone_size: NA
j_call: TRBJ1-2
cdr3_nt: TGTGCCAGCAGCGGTAGGCGGATCGGAGGCTACACCTTC
cdr3_aa: CASSGRRIGGYTF

v_call: TRBV5-1
d_call: TRBD1
clone_size: once
j_call: TRBJ2-7
cdr3_nt: TGCGCCAGCAGCTTGGATGGTAACAGGGGTGATTCCTACGAGCAGTACTTC
cdr3_aa: CASSLDGNRGDSYEQYF

v_call: TRBV9
d_call: NA
clone_size: NA
j_call: TRBJ2-5
cdr3_nt: TGTGCCAGCAGCCCCATCTGGGGGGCGGGAGTGGAGACCCAGTACTTC
cdr3_aa: CASSPIWGAGVETQYF

v_call: TRBV5-6
d_call: NA
clone_size: NA
j_call: TRBJ2-7
cdr3_nt: TGTGCCAGCAGCTTGGGGGTGACAGAACCCTACGAGCAGTACTTC
cdr3_aa: CASSLGVTEPYEQYF

v_call: TRBV19
d_call: TRBD1
clone_size: once
j_call: TRBJ1-2
cdr3_nt: TGTGCCAGTAGTACCTTCCGGGACAGCTATGGCTACACCTTC
cdr3_aa: CASSTFRDSYGYTF

v_call: TRBV2
d_call: TRBD2
clone_size: NA
j_call: TRBJ2-6
cdr3_nt: TGTGCCAGCAGTGAAAGTCTAGCGGGAGTTGCAGGGGCCAACGTCCTGACTTTC
cdr3_aa: CASSESLAGVAGANVLTF

v_call: TRBV25-1
d_call: TRBD1
clone_size: NA
j_call: TRBJ2-5
cdr3_nt: TGTGCCAGCACCCGGACAGGAAAACAAGAGACCCAGTACTTC
cdr3_aa: CASTRTGKQETQYF

v_call: TRBV9
d_call: NA
clone_size: NA
j_call: TRBJ2-1
cdr3_nt: TGTGCCAGCAGCCCAGGGACCGGGAGCTCCTACAATGAGCAGTTCTTC
cdr3_aa: CASSPGTGSSYNEQFF

v_call: TRBV6-4
d_call: TRBD2
clone_size: NA
j_call: TRBJ2-1
cdr3_nt: TGTGCCAGCAGCGTACTAGCGATAAACCGGAATGAGCAGTTCTTC
cdr3_aa: CASSVLAINRNEQFF

v_call: TRBV27
d_call: TRBD1
clone_size: once
j_call: TRBJ1-1
cdr3_nt: TGTGCCAGCAGTTTCCAGACAGGGTTTGAAGCTTTCTTT
cdr3_aa: CASSFQTGFEAFF

v_call: TRBV4-1
d_call: NA
clone_size: NA
j_call: TRBJ1-6
cdr3_nt: TGCGCCAGCAGCCAAGAGCGGCAGGGTTTTAATTCACCCCTCCACTTT
cdr3_aa: CASSQERQGFNSPLHF

v_call: TRBV3-1/TRBV3-2
d_call: NA
clone_size: NA
j_call: TRBJ2-1
cdr3_nt: TGTGCCAGCAGCCACCTAAGGCGGGATGAGCAGTTCTTC
cdr3_aa: CASSHLRRDEQFF

v_call: TRBV5-1
d_call: NA
clone_size: few
j_call: TRBJ2-7
cdr3_nt: TGCGCCAGCAGCCCTCTACCCCGACAGACCGGCTTCGCAGTACACGAGCAGTACTTC
cdr3_aa: CASSPLPRQTGFAVHEQYF

v_call: TRBV30
d_call: TRBD1
clone_size: NA
j_call: TRBJ1-1
cdr3_nt: TGTGCCTGGACAGGCCCGACAGGGTCCACTGAAGCTTTCTTT
cdr3_aa: CAWTGPTGSTEAFF

v_call: TRBV6-4
d_call: TRBD1
clone_size: few
j_call: TRBJ1-4
cdr3_nt: TGTGCCAGCAGTGCCGGGACAGAAGGTGAAAAACTGTTTTTT
cdr3_aa: CASSAGTEGEKLFF

v_call: TRBV27
d_call: NA
clone_size: NA
j_call: TRBJ2-1
cdr3_nt: TGTGCCAGCAGGGATGGGGCAGGTTTGGAGTTCTCCTACAATGAGCAGTTCTTC
cdr3_aa: CASRDGAGLEFSYNEQFF

v_call: TRBV11-2
d_call: TRBD1
clone_size: NA
j_call: TRBJ2-7
cdr3_nt: TGTGCCAGCAGCTTCCGCCGGACAGGGGCCTCCTACGAGCAGTACTTC
cdr3_aa: CASSFRRTGASYEQYF

v_call: TRBV7-2
d_call: TRBD1
clone_size: NA
j_call: TRBJ1-6
cdr3_nt: TGTGCCAGCAGCCCGGGGACAGGGGAGAATTCACCCCTCCACTTT
cdr3_aa: CASSPGTGENSPLHF

v_call: TRBV30
d_call: NA
clone_size: once
j_call: TRBJ2-1
cdr3_nt: TGTGCCTGGAGTACCCGTAGCTCCTACAATGAGCAGTTCTTC
cdr3_aa: CAWSTRSSYNEQFF

v_call: TRBV18
d_call: NA
clone_size: NA
j_call: TRBJ2-6
cdr3_nt: TGTGCCAGCTCACCACAAGGAGCGTCCTCTGGGGCCAACGTCCTGACTTTC
cdr3_aa: CASSPQGASSGANVLTF

v_call: TRBV24-1
d_call: NA
clone_size: NA
j_call: TRBJ2-7
cdr3_nt: TGTGCCACCAGTGGGCCAGTAGCTAACGAGCAGTACTTC
cdr3_aa: CATSGPVANEQYF

v_call: TRBV6-1
d_call: TRBD2
clone_size: NA
j_call: TRBJ2-5
cdr3_nt: TGTGCCAGCAGTGATTGGACTAGCGGGAGTGGGACCCAGTACTTC
cdr3_aa: CASSDWTSGSGTQYF

v_call: TRBV2
d_call: TRBD1
clone_size: NA
j_call: TRBJ2-1
cdr3_nt: TGTGCCAGCAGTACAAATTCCGGGACAGTTCACAATGAGCAGTTCTTC
cdr3_aa: CASSTNSGTVHNEQFF

v_call: TRBV6-6
d_call: NA
clone_size: few
j_call: TRBJ1-2
cdr3_nt: TGTGCCAGCAGTTACTCGGGCAGGGAGGGTGGCTACACCTTC
cdr3_aa: CASSYSGREGGYTF

v_call: TRBV19
d_call: TRBD1
clone_size: few
j_call: TRBJ2-7
cdr3_nt: TGTGCCAGTAGTATAGGGACAGGGACCTACGAGCAGTACTTC
cdr3_aa: CASSIGTGTYEQYF

v_call: TRBV19
d_call: TRBD1
clone_size: NA
j_call: TRBJ1-4
cdr3_nt: TGTGCCAGTAGTCCGTCCGGGACAGGGAATGAAAAACTGTTTTTT
cdr3_aa: CASSPSGTGNEKLFF

v_call: TRBV19
d_call: TRBD1
clone_size: NA
j_call: TRBJ1-5
cdr3_nt: TGTGCCAGCTCGACAGGGGAACATCAGCCCCAGCATTTT
cdr3_aa: CASSTGEHQPQHF

v_call: TRBV2
d_call: TRBD1
clone_size: NA
j_call: TRBJ2-2
cdr3_nt: TGTGCCAGCACCAAGGGGGTCCAGGGGGACACCGGGGAGCTGTTTTTT
cdr3_aa: CASTKGVQGDTGELFF

v_call: TRBV4-2
d_call: TRBD1
clone_size: NA
j_call: TRBJ2-1
cdr3_nt: TGTGCCAGCAGCCCTCGGACAGGTAAGGACAATGAGCAGTTCTTC
cdr3_aa: CASSPRTGKDNEQFF

v_call: TRBV9
d_call: NA
clone_size: once
j_call: TRBJ2-7
cdr3_nt: TGTGCCAGCAGCGCGCAGGAGGGTGCGAGCTACGAGCAGTACTTC
cdr3_aa: CASSAQEGASYEQYF

v_call: TRBV5-1
d_call: NA
clone_size: NA
j_call: TRBJ1-5
cdr3_nt: TGCGCCAGCAGCACCACAGGGTTGGGCAATCAGCCCCAGCATTTT
cdr3_aa: CASSTTGLGNQPQHF